This T cell receptor (beta chain) originates from a study of regulatory T cells in long-lasting Graves disease. Per germline, CDR1 LNHDA and CDR2 SQIVND (reference sequence). Losses at the gene ends were 8 bases for V and 3 bases for J; bases not matched to a gene: 7. The CDR3 has 13 amino acids. Time point of the sample: persistent/refractory GD, antithyroid drugs over 5 years with positive TRAb. PBMC-extracted RNA yielded the TCR library. Relying on iRepertoire HTBI primers and Arm-PCR of CDR3 regions, the team built TCR beta libraries. TCRdb used MiXCR to reprocess the multiplex PCR reads, holding one entry per CDR3 protein. The sample records about 470,000 distinct CDR3 sequences, around 20% being singletons. This clonotype has just a few counts.

This clonotype was obtained from a female donor with Graves disease. The source was peripheral blood mononuclear cells (PBMCs), collected when the disease was refractory, from a patient treated with antithyroid drugs. The rearrangement uses TRBV19 and TRBJ2-7; 7 nucleotides match TRBD2. For the CDR3, the DNA is TGTGCCAGTTCCGGACTAGACTTCTACGAGCAGTACTTC. It translates to CASSGLDFYEQYF.